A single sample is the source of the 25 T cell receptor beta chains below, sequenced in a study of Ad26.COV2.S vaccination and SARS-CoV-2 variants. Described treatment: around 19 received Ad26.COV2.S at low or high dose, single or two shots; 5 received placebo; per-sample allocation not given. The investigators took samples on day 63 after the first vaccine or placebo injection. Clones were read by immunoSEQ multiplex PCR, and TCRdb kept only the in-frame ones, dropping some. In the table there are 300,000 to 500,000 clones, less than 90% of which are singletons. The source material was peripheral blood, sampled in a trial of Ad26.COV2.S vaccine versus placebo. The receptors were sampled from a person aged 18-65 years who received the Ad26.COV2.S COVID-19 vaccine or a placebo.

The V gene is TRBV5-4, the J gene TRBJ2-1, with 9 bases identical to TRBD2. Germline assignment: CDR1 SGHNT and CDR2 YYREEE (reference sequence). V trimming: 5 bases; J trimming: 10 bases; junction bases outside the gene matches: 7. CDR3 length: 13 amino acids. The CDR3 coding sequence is TGTGCCAGCAGGCCAGCGGGGGGAAACGAGCAGTTCTTC. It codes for CASRPAGGNEQFF.

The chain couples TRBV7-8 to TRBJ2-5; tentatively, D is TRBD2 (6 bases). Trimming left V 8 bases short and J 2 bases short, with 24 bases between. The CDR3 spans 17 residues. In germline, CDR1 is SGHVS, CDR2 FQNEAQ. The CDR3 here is CASFLWDSNTLQETQYF. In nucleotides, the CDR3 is TGTGCCAGCTTCTTATGGGACTCGAATACCCTGCAAGAGACCCAGTACTTC.

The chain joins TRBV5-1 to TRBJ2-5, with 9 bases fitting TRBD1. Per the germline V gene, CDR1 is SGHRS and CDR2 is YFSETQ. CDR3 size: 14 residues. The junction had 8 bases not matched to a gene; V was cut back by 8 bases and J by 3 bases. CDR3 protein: CASNGGTGKETQYF. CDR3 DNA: TGCGCCAGTAATGGAGGGACAGGGAAAGAGACCCAGTACTTC.

CDR3 amino acids: CSVDKGAADHNYGYTF. The CDR3 bases are TGCAGCGTTGATAAAGGGGCAGCGGACCATAACTATGGCTACACCTTC. The chain employs TRBV29-1 and TRBJ1-2; the D gene is possibly TRBD1 (5 bases). Germline V CDR1 and CDR2: SQVTM, ANQGSEA. CDR3 length: 16 residues. V dropped 3 bases and J dropped 1 base, with 18 bases sitting between them.

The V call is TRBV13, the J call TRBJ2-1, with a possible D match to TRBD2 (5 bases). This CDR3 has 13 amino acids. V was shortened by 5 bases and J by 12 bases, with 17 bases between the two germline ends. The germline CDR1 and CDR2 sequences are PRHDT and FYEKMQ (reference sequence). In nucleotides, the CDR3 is TGTGCCAGCAGCCGTGTCCGGGGTGAGAGGCAGTTCTTC. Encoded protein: CASSRVRGERQFF.

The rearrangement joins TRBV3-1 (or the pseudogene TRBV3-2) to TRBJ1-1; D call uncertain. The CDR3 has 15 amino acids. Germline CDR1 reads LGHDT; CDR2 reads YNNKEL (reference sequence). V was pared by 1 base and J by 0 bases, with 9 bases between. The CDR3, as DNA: TGTGCCAGCAGCCAAGCCCCGTCGGTGAACACTGAAGCTTTCTTT. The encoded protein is CASSQAPSVNTEAFF.

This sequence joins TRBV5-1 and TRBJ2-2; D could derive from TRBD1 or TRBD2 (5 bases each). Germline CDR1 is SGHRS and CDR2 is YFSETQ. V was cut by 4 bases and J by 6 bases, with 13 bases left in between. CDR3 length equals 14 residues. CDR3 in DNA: TGCGCCAGCAGCCTACTGACAGCGGCCGGGGAGCTGTTTTTT. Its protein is CASSLLTAAGELFF.

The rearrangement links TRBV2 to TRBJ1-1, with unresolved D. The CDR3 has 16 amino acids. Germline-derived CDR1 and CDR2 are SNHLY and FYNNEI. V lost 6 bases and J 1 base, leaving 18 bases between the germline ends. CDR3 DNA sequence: TGTGCCAGCAGGTCACCCCCGCGGGGTGAGAACACTGAAGCTTTCTTT. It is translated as CASRSPPRGENTEAFF.

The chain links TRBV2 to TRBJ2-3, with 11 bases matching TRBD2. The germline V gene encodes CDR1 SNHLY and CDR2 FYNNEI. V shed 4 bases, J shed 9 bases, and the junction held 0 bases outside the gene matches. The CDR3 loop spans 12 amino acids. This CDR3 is CASSGTSGTQYF. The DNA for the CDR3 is TGTGCCAGCAGTGGGACTAGCGGGACGCAGTATTTT.

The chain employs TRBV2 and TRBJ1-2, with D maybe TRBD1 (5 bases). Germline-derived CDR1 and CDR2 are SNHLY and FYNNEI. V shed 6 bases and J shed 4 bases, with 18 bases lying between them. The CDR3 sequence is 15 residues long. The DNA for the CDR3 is TGTGCCAGCAGCATACTCTTAAGGGGAACCTATGGCTACACCTTC. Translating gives CASSILLRGTYGYTF.

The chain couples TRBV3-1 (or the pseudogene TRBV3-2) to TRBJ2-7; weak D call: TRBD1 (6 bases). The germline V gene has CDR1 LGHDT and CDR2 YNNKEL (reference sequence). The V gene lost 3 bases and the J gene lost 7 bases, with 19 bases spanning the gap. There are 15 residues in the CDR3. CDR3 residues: CASSHNGQFYLEQYF. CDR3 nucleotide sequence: TGTGCCAGCAGCCATAACGGACAGTTCTATCTAGAGCAGTACTTC.

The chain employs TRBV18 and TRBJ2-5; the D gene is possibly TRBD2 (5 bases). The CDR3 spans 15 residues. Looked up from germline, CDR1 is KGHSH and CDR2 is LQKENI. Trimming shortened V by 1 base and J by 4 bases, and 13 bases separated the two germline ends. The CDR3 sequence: CASSPRAGGGETQYF. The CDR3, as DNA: TGTGCCAGCTCACCACGTGCAGGAGGAGGAGAGACCCAGTACTTC.

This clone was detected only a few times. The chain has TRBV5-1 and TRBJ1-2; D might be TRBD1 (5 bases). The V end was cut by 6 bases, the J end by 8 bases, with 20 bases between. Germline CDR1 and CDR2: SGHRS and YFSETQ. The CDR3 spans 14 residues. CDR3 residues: CASTRGVEELGYTF. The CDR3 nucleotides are TGCGCCAGCACACGAGGGGTGGAGGAACTGGGCTACACCTTC.

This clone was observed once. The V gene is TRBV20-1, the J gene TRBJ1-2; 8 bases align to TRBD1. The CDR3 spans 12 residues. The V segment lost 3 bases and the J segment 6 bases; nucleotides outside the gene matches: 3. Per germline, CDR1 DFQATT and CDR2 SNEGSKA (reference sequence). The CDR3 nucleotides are TGCAGTGCTAGTATGACAGGGGATGGCTACACCTTC. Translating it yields CSASMTGDGYTF.

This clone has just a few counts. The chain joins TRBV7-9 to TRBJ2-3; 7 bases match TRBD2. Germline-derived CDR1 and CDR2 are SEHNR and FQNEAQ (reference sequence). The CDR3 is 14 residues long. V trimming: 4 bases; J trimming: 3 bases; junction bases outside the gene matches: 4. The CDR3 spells CASSSTSPTDTQYF. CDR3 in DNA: TGTGCCAGCAGCTCGACTAGCCCGACAGATACGCAGTATTTT.

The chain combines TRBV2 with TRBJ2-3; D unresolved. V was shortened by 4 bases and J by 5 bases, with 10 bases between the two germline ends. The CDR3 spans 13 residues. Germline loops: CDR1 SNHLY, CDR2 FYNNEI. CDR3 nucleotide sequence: TGTGCCAGCAGTGGTCAAGGACGAGATACGCAGTATTTT. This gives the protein CASSGQGRDTQYF.

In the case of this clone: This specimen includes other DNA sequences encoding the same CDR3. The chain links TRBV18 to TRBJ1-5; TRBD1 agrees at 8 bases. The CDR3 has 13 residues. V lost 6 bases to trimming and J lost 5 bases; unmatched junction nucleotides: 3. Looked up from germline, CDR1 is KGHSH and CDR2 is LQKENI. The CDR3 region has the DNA TGTGCCAGCTCCCCAGGGGGCGATCAGCCCCAGCATTTT. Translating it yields CASSPGGDQPQHF.

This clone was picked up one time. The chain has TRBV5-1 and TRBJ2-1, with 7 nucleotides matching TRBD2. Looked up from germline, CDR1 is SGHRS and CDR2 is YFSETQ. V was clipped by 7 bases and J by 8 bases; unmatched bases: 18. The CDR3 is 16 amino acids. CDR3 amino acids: CASGRGTTPFEDEQFF. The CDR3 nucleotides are TGCGCCAGCGGCCGAGGGACTACCCCTTTTGAGGATGAGCAGTTCTTC.

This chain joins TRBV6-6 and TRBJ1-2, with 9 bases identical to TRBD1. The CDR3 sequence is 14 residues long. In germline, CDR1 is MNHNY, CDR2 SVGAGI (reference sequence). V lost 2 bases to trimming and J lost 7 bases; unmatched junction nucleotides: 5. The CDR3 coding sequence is TGTGCCAGCAGTTACCCCGGGACAGGGCTTGGCTACACCTTC. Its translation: CASSYPGTGLGYTF.

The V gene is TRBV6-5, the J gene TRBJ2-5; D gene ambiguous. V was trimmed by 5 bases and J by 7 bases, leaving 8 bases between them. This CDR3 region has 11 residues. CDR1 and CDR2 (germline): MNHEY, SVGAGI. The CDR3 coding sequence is TGTGCCAGCAGTAAAAGAGGGACCCAGTACTTC. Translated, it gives CASSKRGTQYF.

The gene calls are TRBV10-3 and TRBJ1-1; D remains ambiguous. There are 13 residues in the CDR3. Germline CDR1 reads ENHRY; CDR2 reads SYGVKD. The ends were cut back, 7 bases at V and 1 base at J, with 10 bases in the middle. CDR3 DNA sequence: TGTGCCATCACCGCCGCGGGGAACACTGAAGCTTTCTTT. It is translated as CAITAAGNTEAFF.

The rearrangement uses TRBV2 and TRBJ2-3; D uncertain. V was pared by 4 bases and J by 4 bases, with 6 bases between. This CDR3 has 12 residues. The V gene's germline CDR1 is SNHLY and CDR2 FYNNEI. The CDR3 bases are TGTGCCAGCAGTGCGGCTTCAGATACGCAGTATTTT. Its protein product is CASSAASDTQYF.

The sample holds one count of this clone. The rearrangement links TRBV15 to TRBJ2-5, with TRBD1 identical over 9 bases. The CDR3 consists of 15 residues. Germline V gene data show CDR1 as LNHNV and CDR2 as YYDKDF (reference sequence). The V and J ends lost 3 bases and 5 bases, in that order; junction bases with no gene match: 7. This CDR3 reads CATSRDRGSRETQYF. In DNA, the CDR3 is TGTGCCACCAGCAGGGACAGGGGAAGTCGGGAGACCCAGTACTTC.

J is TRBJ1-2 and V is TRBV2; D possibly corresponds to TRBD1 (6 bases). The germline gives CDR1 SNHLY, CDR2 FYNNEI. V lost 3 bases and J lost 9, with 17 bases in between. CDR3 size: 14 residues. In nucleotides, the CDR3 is TGTGCCAGCAGTGATCTCGGACAGCCGTTCAGCTACACCTTC. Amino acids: CASSDLGQPFSYTF.

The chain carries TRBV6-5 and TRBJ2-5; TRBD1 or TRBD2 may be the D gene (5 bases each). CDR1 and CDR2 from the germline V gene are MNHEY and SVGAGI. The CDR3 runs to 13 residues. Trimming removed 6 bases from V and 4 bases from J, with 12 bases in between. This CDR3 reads CASRHQGAETQYF. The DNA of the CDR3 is TGTGCCAGCAGGCATCAGGGAGCAGAGACCCAGTACTTC.